The entry that follows covers one T cell receptor (beta chain) sequence. Its matching antigen is unknown. The sample originates from a study of cytomegalovirus exposure and HLA in healthy donors. Overall study findings and caveats: TCR beta sequences reportedly predicted the HLA-A and HLA-B alleles of most subjects accurately. The classifier reportedly diagnosed cytomegalovirus status with high sensitivity and specificity. Most sequenced TCRs were rare (though some public TCRs occurred in many donors).

The PCR made use of 60 Vbeta and 13 Jbeta primers. Profiling relied on immunoSEQ multiplex PCR, and the TCRdb table lists in-frame clones only, not all of them. The data show under 150,000 clones, around 77% seen once. This CDR3 is built from 15 residues. Germline V lookup: CDR1 LNHDA, CDR2 SQIVND (reference sequence). V shed 5 bases and J shed 0 bases, with 8 bases lying between them. The chain has TRBV19 and TRBJ2-6; no firm D call. The specimen sequenced was PBMCs. The TCR comes from a man aged 50-59 years in good health and CMV-seronegative. CDR3 nucleotides: TGTGCCAGTAGTCCGCAGATCTCTGGGGCCAACGTCCTGACTTTC. Translating it yields CASSPQISGANVLTF.